The source of this T cell receptor beta chain is a study of shared clonotypes between healthy human individuals. Study as a whole: Sampling drew on donors who were a couple of women and a few men aged 18 to 49. Study-level results: Naive subsets usually exceeded memory subsets in estimated richness. Naive CD4 clonotypes were shared across several donors at roughly 5.3%. Among non-shared clonotypes, generation probabilities were lower than among those shared by all four donors.

Points on this clone: Its antigen remains unidentified.

This CDR3 region has 13 residues. Germline values: CDR1 GTSNPN, CDR2 SVGIG (reference sequence). J was trimmed by 2 bases and V by 2 bases; bases with no gene match: 2. Repertoires were generated with immunoSEQ multiplex PCR, while TCRdb's copy carries only in-frame clones and drops some. The repertoire holds some 700,000 clones, with roughly 91% as singletons. Material: memory CD8+ T cells from PBMCs. As to subset: CD45RO+ cells pooled with CCR7-negative TemRA cells. V and J are TRBV30 and TRBJ2-5, with 7 nucleotides matching TRBD2. This receptor was obtained from a man aged 18 to 30 in good health. Some clones in this sample may be carry-over from other donors' samples. In nucleotides, the CDR3 is TGTGCCTGGAGTCTGGGGGGGCAAGAGACCCAGTACTTC. This gives the protein CAWSLGGQETQYF.